This T cell receptor (beta chain) appears in the sequencing data of a study of blood T cell repertoires in COVID-19. Whole-study context: COVID-19 samples from acute and convalescent phases originated in the United States, Italy and Spain.

The table came from immunoSEQ multiplex PCR; TCRdb's copy has only in-frame clones and leaves some out. The repertoire holds roughly 170,000 clones, with around four fifths as singletons. Recovered participants had two consecutive negative NP/OP PCR tests, healthcare professional clearance, or symptom resolution. Germline V gene sequence: CDR1 LNHDA, CDR2 SQIVND (reference sequence). V trimming: 8 bases; J trimming: 10 bases; junction bases outside the gene matches: 10. The CDR3 sequence is 12 residues long. This clonotype was obtained from a woman in her forties or fifties who had recovered from COVID-19. This chain connects TRBV19 to TRBJ1-1; 7 nucleotides align to TRBD1. The sample was PBMCs or T cells enriched from blood (not recorded which). The CDR3 sequence: CASSEETGTAFF. The CDR3 DNA follows: TGTGCCAGTTCAGAAGAGACAGGGACAGCTTTCTTT.